Listed below are T cell receptor beta chains from one sample, sequenced in a study of blood T cell repertoires in COVID-19. TCRdb's table, derived via immunoSEQ multiplex PCR, lists solely in-frame clones and lacks some. The sample lists fewer than 200,000 clones, 90% seen once, with approximately 0.56% in the top ten. Specimen: peripheral blood. The receptors derive from a man aged 45-60 years with acute or convalescent COVID-19. The CDR3 runs from the conserved cysteine through the conserved F or W. The D gene is left open where the match is weak. For some rows the clone size is stated as once, few or many, or as a class when expanded; others skip it.

abundance: .; d_gene: .; j_gene: TRBJ1-4; v_gene: TRBV27; CDR3nt: TGTGCCAGCAGTCTCCACGACAGTAATGAAAAACTGTTTTTT; CDR3aa: CASSLHDSNEKLFF
abundance: once; d_gene: TRBD2; j_gene: TRBJ2-7; v_gene: TRBV6-5; CDR3nt: TGTGCCAGCAGCTCACTAGCGGGTAACTCCTACGAGCAGTACTTC; CDR3aa: CASSSLAGNSYEQYF
abundance: .; d_gene: .; j_gene: TRBJ2-2; v_gene: TRBV9; CDR3nt: TGTGCCAGCAGCCCGAAGCGCGGGGAGCTGTTTTTT; CDR3aa: CASSPKRGELFF
abundance: .; d_gene: .; j_gene: TRBJ1-5; v_gene: TRBV6-6; CDR3nt: TGTGCCAGCAGTTACTCGGGGAGAACCAATCAGCCCCAGCATTTT; CDR3aa: CASSYSGRTNQPQHF
abundance: .; d_gene: TRBD1; j_gene: TRBJ1-4; v_gene: TRBV18; CDR3nt: TGTGCCAGCTCACCTACACAGGGGAGTAATGAAAAACTGTTTTTT; CDR3aa: CASSPTQGSNEKLFF
abundance: .; d_gene: .; j_gene: TRBJ1-5; v_gene: TRBV5-1; CDR3nt: TGCGCCAGCAGCTTCGCGGGGGCGGATCAGCCCCAGCATTTT; CDR3aa: CASSFAGADQPQHF
abundance: once; d_gene: TRBD1; j_gene: TRBJ2-2; v_gene: TRBV5-8; CDR3nt: TGTGCCAGCAACAGGGGTAAGAGGCGCACCGGGGAGCTGTTTTTT; CDR3aa: CASNRGKRRTGELFF
abundance: .; d_gene: .; j_gene: TRBJ2-3; v_gene: TRBV5-4; CDR3nt: TGTGCCAGCAGCTTGGGTGGGGCCGCCAGCACAGATACGCAGTATTTT; CDR3aa: CASSLGGAASTDTQYF
abundance: .; d_gene: .; j_gene: TRBJ1-1; v_gene: TRBV2; CDR3nt: TGTGCCAGCAGTGAAGATATGCAGGGGCGGACGGAAGCTTTCTTT; CDR3aa: CASSEDMQGRTEAFF
abundance: .; d_gene: TRBD2; j_gene: TRBJ2-2; v_gene: TRBV9; CDR3nt: TGTGCCAGCAGCGTAGGCGGGAGAGGCACCGGGGAGCTGTTTTTT; CDR3aa: CASSVGGRGTGELFF
abundance: .; d_gene: TRBD2; j_gene: TRBJ2-5; v_gene: TRBV7-9; CDR3nt: TGTGCCAGCAGCTTAGGCGGGAGGGCCGAAGAGACCCAGTACTTC; CDR3aa: CASSLGGRAEETQYF
abundance: .; d_gene: TRBD1; j_gene: TRBJ1-6; v_gene: TRBV14; CDR3nt: TGTGCCAGCAGCCAAGATTTGCCGGGACAGACGGATTCACCCCTCCACTTT; CDR3aa: CASSQDLPGQTDSPLHF
abundance: .; d_gene: .; j_gene: TRBJ2-3; v_gene: TRBV7-2; CDR3nt: TGTGCCAGCAGCCCCGGGGGTATTCAGGATACGCAGTATTTT; CDR3aa: CASSPGGIQDTQYF
abundance: .; d_gene: .; j_gene: TRBJ2-3; v_gene: TRBV7-3; CDR3nt: TGTGCCAGCAGCGTCTCCGGGGGTGCGCAGTATTTT; CDR3aa: CASSVSGGAQYF
abundance: .; d_gene: TRBD2; j_gene: TRBJ2-7; v_gene: TRBV10-1; CDR3nt: TGCGCCAGCAGTGAGGGGTCAGCGGGGAACTACGAGCAGTACTTC; CDR3aa: CASSEGSAGNYEQYF
abundance: .; d_gene: .; j_gene: TRBJ2-4; v_gene: TRBV7-8; CDR3nt: TGTGCCAGCAGCGGCAGGGGTTCCAAAAACATTCAGTACTTC; CDR3aa: CASSGRGSKNIQYF
abundance: .; d_gene: .; j_gene: TRBJ1-4; v_gene: TRBV7-3; CDR3nt: TGTGCCAGCAGCTTGCCCCCTATGGACAGTTTTTCCGCAACTAATGAAAAACTGTTTTTT; CDR3aa: CASSLPPMDSFSATNEKLFF
abundance: once; d_gene: .; j_gene: TRBJ2-1; v_gene: TRBV5-6; CDR3nt: TGTGCCAGCAGCTTGAAGACAACATGGTTGGGAGTGGAGCAGTTCTTC; CDR3aa: CASSLKTTWLGVEQFF
abundance: .; d_gene: TRBD2; j_gene: TRBJ2-3; v_gene: TRBV2; CDR3nt: TGTGCCAGCAGCTCGGTGTTCCTAGCGGATATCACAGATACGCAGTATTTT; CDR3aa: CASSSVFLADITDTQYF
abundance: .; d_gene: .; j_gene: TRBJ1-6; v_gene: TRBV12-3/TRBV12-4; CDR3nt: TGTGCCAGTCGGGGAGATGGTAATTCACCCCTCCACTTT; CDR3aa: CASRGDGNSPLHF
abundance: .; d_gene: TRBD2; j_gene: TRBJ2-3; v_gene: TRBV6-5; CDR3nt: TGTGCCAGCAGTTACTCTGCTAGCGGGAGTGCAGATACGCAGTATTTT; CDR3aa: CASSYSASGSADTQYF
abundance: .; d_gene: .; j_gene: TRBJ1-1; v_gene: TRBV5-5; CDR3nt: TGTGCCAGCAGCTCATTCTCTGACCCAGGGGCCCCAGGGTACACTGAAGCTTTCTTT; CDR3aa: CASSSFSDPGAPGYTEAFF
abundance: .; d_gene: TRBD2; j_gene: TRBJ2-2; v_gene: TRBV20-1; CDR3nt: TGCAGTGCTAGTAATCGGGGAACTAGCGGGAGAACGGCGAACACCGGGGAGCTGTTTTTT; CDR3aa: CSASNRGTSGRTANTGELFF
abundance: .; d_gene: TRBD2; j_gene: TRBJ2-1; v_gene: TRBV5-4; CDR3nt: TGTGCCAGCAGCGGGGGACTAGCGGGAGCTGTAGAGCAGTTCTTC; CDR3aa: CASSGGLAGAVEQFF
abundance: .; d_gene: TRBD2; j_gene: TRBJ2-7; v_gene: TRBV10-2; CDR3nt: TGCGCCAGCACTCAGCGGGAGGGGGCTGAGCAGTACTTC; CDR3aa: CASTQREGAEQYF
abundance: .; d_gene: TRBD1; j_gene: TRBJ1-5; v_gene: TRBV6-5; CDR3nt: TGTGCCAGCAGTTCCCGGGACAGTAGCAATCAGCCCCAGCATTTT; CDR3aa: CASSSRDSSNQPQHF
abundance: .; d_gene: TRBD2; j_gene: TRBJ2-5; v_gene: TRBV24-1; CDR3nt: TGTGCCACCAGTGATGCGGGAGGGCCTTTCGAGACCCAGTACTTC; CDR3aa: CATSDAGGPFETQYF
abundance: .; d_gene: TRBD2; j_gene: TRBJ2-5; v_gene: TRBV14; CDR3nt: TGTGCCAGCAGCCAAGGACTCAGGGTAGCGGGACAAGAGACCCAGTACTTC; CDR3aa: CASSQGLRVAGQETQYF
abundance: .; d_gene: .; j_gene: TRBJ2-6; v_gene: TRBV23-1; CDR3nt: TGCGCCAGCGGAACCGGCCGCAGGGTAAGTAGCTCTGGGGCCAACGTCCTGACTTTC; CDR3aa: CASGTGRRVSSSGANVLTF
abundance: .; d_gene: .; j_gene: TRBJ2-2; v_gene: TRBV2; CDR3nt: TGTGCCAGCAGGTACAGGGACACCGGGGAGCTGTTTTTT; CDR3aa: CASRYRDTGELFF
abundance: .; d_gene: TRBD1; j_gene: TRBJ2-5; v_gene: TRBV6-5; CDR3nt: TGTGCCAGCAGTCATAACAGGGGGCGGATAGAGACCCAGTACTTC; CDR3aa: CASSHNRGRIETQYF
abundance: few; d_gene: .; j_gene: TRBJ1-5; v_gene: TRBV19; CDR3nt: TGTGCCAGTAAAAGGTCCACGAGGAGCAATCAGCCCCAGCATTTT; CDR3aa: CASKRSTRSNQPQHF
abundance: .; d_gene: TRBD2; j_gene: TRBJ2-1; v_gene: TRBV7-6; CDR3nt: TGTGCCAGCAGCTTAGGGGCGGGAGGGAGCTCCTACAATGAGCAGTTCTTC; CDR3aa: CASSLGAGGSSYNEQFF